A selection of T cell receptor beta chains follows, all from one sample in a study of human T cells and chemical hapten exposure. TCRdb reprocessed the RACE reads via MiXCR and lists one record per CDR3 protein. Of 40,000 or so distinct CDR3 sequences listed, more than 10% are singletons. The sequencing here drew on whole blood, taken in connection with sensitization to the hapten diphenylcyclopropenone (DPC). The receptors were gathered from a woman aged 40-49 years with alopecia areata. Some clones in this sample may be carry-over from other donors' samples. Each CDR3 is given with its conserved first and last residue. D genes are given only for firm matches. Clone size appears in some rows only: once, few, many, or a class for an expanded clone.

j_call | d_call | v_call | clone_size | cdr3_aa | cdr3_nt
TRBJ1-1 | - | TRBV29-1 | many | CSVAQGRNTEAFF | TGCAGCGTAGCACAGGGCCGGAACACTGAAGCTTTCTTT
TRBJ1-5 | - | TRBV3-1 | few | CASSRTGQNGNQPQHF | TGTGCCAGCAGCCGAACAGGGCAGAACGGCAATCAGCCCCAGCATTTT
TRBJ2-7 | - | TRBV11-2 | many | CASSLGGNEQYF | TGTGCCAGCAGCTTAGGGGGAAACGAGCAGTACTTC
TRBJ1-3 | - | TRBV28 | - | CASRQTGNTIYF | TGTGCCAGCCGACAGACCGGAAACACCATATATTTT
TRBJ1-1 | - | TRBV30 | few | CAWSATEAFF | TGTGCCTGGAGTGCCACTGAAGCTTTCTTT
TRBJ1-5 | - | TRBV6-1 | many | CASLYWGESNQPQHF | TGTGCCAGTTTATATTGGGGGGAGAGCAATCAGCCCCAGCATTTT
TRBJ2-3 | - | TRBV13 | few | CASSLGTSTDTQYF | TGTGCCAGCAGCTTAGGCACCAGCACAGATACGCAGTATTTT
TRBJ2-7 | TRBD2 | TRBV5-1 | - | CASSPSAGGYEQYF | TGCGCCAGCAGCCCATCAGCGGGAGGGTACGAGCAGTACTTC
TRBJ2-7 | TRBD1 | TRBV29-1 | - | CSVGGSDREQYF | TGCAGCGTTGGGGGCTCCGACAGGGAACAGTACTTC
TRBJ1-1 | - | TRBV29-1 | many | CSVAQGEAFF | TGCAGCGTTGCCCAGGGGGAAGCTTTCTTT
TRBJ1-2 | - | TRBV2 | many | CASKWGSYGYTF | TGTGCCAGCAAATGGGGCAGCTATGGCTACACCTTC
TRBJ2-7 | - | TRBV13 | many | CASSLGGRGEQYF | TGTGCCAGCAGCTTAGGAGGGAGAGGCGAGCAGTACTTC
TRBJ2-3 | - | TRBV6-6 | many | CASSYAGENTQYF | TGTGCCAGCAGTTACGCAGGGGAGAATACGCAGTATTTT
TRBJ2-2 | - | TRBV6-2/TRBV6-3 | many | CASSYVVGELFF | TGTGCCAGCAGTTACGTAGTCGGGGAGCTGTTTTTT
TRBJ2-6 | - | TRBV18 | many | CASSPRANVLTF | TGTGCCAGCTCACCGAGGGCCAACGTCCTGACTTTC
TRBJ2-7 | - | TRBV7-2 | many | CASSQNFYEQYF | TGTGCCAGCAGCCAGAATTTCTACGAGCAGTACTTC
TRBJ1-4 | - | TRBV12-3/TRBV12-4 | many | CASSLGGPNEKLFF | TGTGCCAGCAGTCTCGGGGGCCCTAATGAAAAACTGTTTTTT
TRBJ2-7 | TRBD1 | TRBV20-1 | many | CSARGTGGYEQYF | TGCAGTGCTAGGGGGACAGGGGGCTACGAGCAGTACTTC
TRBJ2-1 | TRBD2 | TRBV20-1 | - | CSARTEGTSGRRFFEQFF | TGCAGTGCAAGGACAGAAGGGACTAGCGGGAGGCGATTCTTTGAGCAGTTCTTC
TRBJ1-2 | - | TRBV28 | - | CASSSPRPLYGYTF | TGTGCCAGCAGTTCCCCCCGACCCCTCTATGGCTACACCTTC
TRBJ2-1 | TRBD2 | TRBV28 | many | CATEYPTSGGHNEQFF | TGTGCCACCGAATACCCGACTAGCGGGGGCCACAATGAGCAGTTCTTC
TRBJ2-7 | - | TRBV28 | many | CASNPPGTATYEQYF | TGTGCCAGCAATCCGCCCGGGACTGCCACCTACGAGCAGTACTTC